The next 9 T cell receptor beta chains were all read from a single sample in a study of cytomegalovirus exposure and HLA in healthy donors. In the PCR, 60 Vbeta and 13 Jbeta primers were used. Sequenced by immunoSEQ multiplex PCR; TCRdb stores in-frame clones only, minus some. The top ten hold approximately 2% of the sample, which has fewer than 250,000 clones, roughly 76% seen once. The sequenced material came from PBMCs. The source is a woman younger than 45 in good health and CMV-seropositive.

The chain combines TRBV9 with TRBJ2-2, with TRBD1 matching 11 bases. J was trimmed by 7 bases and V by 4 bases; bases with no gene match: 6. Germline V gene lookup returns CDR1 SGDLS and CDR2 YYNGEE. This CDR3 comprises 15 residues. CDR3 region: CASSTGQGADGELFF. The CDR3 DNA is TGTGCCAGCAGCACCGGACAGGGGGCCGACGGGGAGCTGTTTTTT.

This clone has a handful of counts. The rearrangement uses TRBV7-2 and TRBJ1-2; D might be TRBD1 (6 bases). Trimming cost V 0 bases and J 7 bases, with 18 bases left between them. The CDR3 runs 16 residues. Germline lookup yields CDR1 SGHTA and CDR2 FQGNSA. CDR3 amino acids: CASSLALMAGDRGYTF. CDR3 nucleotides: TGTGCCAGCAGCTTAGCCCTAATGGCAGGGGACCGTGGCTACACCTTC.

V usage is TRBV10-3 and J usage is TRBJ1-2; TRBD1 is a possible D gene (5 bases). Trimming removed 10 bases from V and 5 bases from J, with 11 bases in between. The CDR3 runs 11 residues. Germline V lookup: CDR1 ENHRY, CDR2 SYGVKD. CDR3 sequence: CATSRGYGYTF. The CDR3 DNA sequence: TGTGCCACCAGCCGGGGGTATGGCTACACCTTC.

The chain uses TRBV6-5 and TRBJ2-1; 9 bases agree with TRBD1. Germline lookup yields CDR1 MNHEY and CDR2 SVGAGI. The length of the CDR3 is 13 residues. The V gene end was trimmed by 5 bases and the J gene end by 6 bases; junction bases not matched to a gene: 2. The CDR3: CASSRGQGNEQFF. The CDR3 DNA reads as TGTGCCAGCAGTCGGGGACAGGGCAATGAGCAGTTCTTC.

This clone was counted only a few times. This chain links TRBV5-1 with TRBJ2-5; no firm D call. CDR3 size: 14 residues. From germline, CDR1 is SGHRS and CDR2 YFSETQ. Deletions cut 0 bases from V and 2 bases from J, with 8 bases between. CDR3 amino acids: CASSLAGSQETQYF. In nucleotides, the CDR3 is TGCGCCAGCAGCTTGGCTGGCTCACAAGAGACCCAGTACTTC. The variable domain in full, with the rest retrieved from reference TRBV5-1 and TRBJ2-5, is KAGVTQTPRYLIKTRGQQVTLSCSPISGHRSVSWYQQTPGQGLQFLFEYFSETQRNKGNFPGRFSGRQFSNSRSEMNVSTLELGDSALYLCASSLAGSQETQYFGPGTRLLVL.

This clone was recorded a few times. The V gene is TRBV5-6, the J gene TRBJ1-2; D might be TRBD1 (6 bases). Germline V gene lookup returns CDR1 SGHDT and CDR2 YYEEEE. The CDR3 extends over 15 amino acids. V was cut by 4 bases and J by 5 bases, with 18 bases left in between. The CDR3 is CASSADSRSRYGYTF. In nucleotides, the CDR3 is TGTGCCAGCAGCGCGGACAGCCGTTCCCGGTATGGCTACACCTTC.

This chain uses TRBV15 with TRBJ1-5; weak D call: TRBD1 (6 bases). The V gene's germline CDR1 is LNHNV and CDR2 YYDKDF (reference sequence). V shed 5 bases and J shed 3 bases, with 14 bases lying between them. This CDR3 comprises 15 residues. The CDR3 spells CATSQRLGANQPQHF. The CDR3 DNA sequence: TGTGCCACCAGCCAAAGATTGGGGGCCAATCAGCCCCAGCATTTT. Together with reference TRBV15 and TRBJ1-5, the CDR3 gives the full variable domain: DAMVIQNPRYQVTQFGKPVTLSCSQTLNHNVMYWYQQKSSQAPKLLFHYYDKDFNNEADTPDNFQSRRPNTSFCFLDIRSPGLGDTAMYLCATSQRLGANQPQHFGDGTRLSIL.

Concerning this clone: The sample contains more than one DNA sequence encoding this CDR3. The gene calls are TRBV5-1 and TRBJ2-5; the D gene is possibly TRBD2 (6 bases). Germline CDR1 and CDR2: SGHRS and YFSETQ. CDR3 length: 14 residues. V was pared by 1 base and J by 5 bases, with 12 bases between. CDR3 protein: CASSLKGAGETQYF. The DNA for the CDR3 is TGCGCCAGCAGCTTGAAAGGGGCGGGGGAGACCCAGTACTTC.

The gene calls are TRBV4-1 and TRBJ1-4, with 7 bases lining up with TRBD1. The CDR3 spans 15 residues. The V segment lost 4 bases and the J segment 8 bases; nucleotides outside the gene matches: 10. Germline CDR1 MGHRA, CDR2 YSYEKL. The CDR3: CASSRKDRREEKLFF. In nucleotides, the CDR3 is TGCGCCAGCAGCCGAAAGGACAGGAGAGAAGAAAAACTGTTTTTT.